This T cell receptor beta chain comes out of a study of T-cell reconstitution after alpha-beta-depleted transplantation in children. Preparation of the TCRbeta library was carried out with unique molecular identifiers. Via MiXCR, TCRdb re-called the PCR reads, giving one row per CDR3 protein. The data hold around 380,000 distinct CDR3 sequences, with roughly 11% observed a single time. This CDR3 comprises 15 residues. V was pared by 7 bases and J by 4 bases, with 9 bases of the junction left unmatched. Germline V gene data show CDR1 as SQVTM and CDR2 as ANQGSEA. In this sample, this clonotype turned up many times.

The rearrangement links TRBV29-1 to TRBJ2-3; 12 bases match TRBD2. Sequencing was performed on PBMCs from the stem cell graft donor, taken from the stem cell graft. This TCR derives from a human donor who donated a stem cell graft to a child with acute myeloid leukemia. The CDR3 sequence is CSAKGLAGPADTQYF. CDR3 nucleotides: TGCAGCGCCAAGGGACTAGCGGGTCCGGCAGATACGCAGTATTTT.